The present entry profiles one T cell receptor (beta chain) with its context. Seattle's enrolled individuals joined amid active infection and were then monitored longitudinally. This entry comes from a study of blood T cell repertoires in COVID-19. Study context: Collection of acute and convalescent COVID-19 samples took place in the United States, Italy and Spain. The analysed material was cDNA or gDNA that came from T cells, B-cell-depleted T cells, or PBMCs.

Germline CDR1 is MNHNY and CDR2 is SVGAGI (reference sequence). This CDR3 is 14 amino acids long. The J segment lost 8 bases and the V segment lost 2 bases, leaving 3 bases of the junction unmatched. Assay used: immunoSEQ multiplex PCR; TCRdb lists only in-frame clones, some missing. The sample has hundreds of thousands of clones, 92% seen once; the top ten hold around 0.84%. V and J are TRBV6-6 and TRBJ1-4; 9 bases line up with TRBD1. This TCR derives from a man aged 60 to 69 with COVID-19, enrolled during active disease. The sequenced material came from peripheral blood. The CDR3 DNA follows: TGTGCCAGCAGTTACGGACAGGGGTCGGAAAAACTGTTTTTT. Its translation: CASSYGQGSEKLFF.